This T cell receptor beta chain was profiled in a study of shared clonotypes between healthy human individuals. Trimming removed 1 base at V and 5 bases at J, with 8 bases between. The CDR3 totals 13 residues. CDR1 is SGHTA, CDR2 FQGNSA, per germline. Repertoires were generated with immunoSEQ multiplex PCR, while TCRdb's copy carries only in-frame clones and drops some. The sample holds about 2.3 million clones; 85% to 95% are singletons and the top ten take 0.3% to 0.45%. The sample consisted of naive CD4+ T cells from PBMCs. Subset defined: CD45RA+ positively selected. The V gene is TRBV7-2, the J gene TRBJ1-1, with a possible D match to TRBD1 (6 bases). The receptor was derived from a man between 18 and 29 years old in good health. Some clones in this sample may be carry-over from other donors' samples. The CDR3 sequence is CASSLETGTEAFF. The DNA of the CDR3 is TGTGCCAGCAGCTTAGAGACAGGTACTGAAGCTTTCTTT.